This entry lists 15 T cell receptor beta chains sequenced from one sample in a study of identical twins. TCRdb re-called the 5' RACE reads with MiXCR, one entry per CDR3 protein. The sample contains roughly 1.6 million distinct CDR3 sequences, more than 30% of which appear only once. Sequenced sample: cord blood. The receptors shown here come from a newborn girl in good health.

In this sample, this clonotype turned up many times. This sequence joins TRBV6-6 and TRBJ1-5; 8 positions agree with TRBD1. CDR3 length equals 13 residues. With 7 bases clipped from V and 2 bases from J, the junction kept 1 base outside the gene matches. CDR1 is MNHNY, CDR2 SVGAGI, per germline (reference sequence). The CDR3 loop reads CASKGQGNQPQHF. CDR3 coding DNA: TGTGCCAGCAAGGGACAGGGCAATCAGCCCCAGCATTTT.

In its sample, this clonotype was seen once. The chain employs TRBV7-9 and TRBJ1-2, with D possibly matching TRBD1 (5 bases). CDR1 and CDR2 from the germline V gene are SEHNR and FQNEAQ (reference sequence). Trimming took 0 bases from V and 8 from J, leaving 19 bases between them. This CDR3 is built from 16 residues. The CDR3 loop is CASSLAVPIGAWGYTF. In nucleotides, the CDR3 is TGTGCCAGCAGCTTAGCCGTACCTATAGGGGCCTGGGGCTACACCTTC.

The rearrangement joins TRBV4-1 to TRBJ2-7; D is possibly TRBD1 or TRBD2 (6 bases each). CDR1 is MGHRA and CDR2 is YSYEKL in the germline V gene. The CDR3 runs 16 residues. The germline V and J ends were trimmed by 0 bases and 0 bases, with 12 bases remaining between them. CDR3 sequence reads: CASSQDWGAVSYEQYF. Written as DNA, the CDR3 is TGCGCCAGCAGCCAAGATTGGGGGGCAGTCTCCTACGAGCAGTACTTC.

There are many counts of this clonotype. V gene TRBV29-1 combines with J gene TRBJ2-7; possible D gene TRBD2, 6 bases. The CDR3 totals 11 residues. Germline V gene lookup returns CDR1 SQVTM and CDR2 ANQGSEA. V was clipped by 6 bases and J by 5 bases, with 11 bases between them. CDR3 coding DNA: TGCAGCGTGCGGGCTAGCGACGAGCAGTACTTC. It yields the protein CSVRASDEQYF.

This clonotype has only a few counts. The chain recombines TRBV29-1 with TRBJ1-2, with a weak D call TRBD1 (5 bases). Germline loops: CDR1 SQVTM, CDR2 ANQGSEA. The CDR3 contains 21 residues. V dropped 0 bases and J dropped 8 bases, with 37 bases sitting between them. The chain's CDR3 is CSVEDWQGISRGSSIPGGYTF. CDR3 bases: TGCAGCGTTGAAGACTGGCAGGGAATTTCCCGAGGCTCTTCGATCCCGGGGGGCTACACCTTC.

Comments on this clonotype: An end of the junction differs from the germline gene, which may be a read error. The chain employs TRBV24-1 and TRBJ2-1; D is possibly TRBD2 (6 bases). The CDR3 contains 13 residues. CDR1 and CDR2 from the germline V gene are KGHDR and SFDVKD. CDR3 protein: CATSTLAYNGQFF. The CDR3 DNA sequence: TGTGCCACCAGCACACTAGCTTACAATGGGCAGTTCTTC.

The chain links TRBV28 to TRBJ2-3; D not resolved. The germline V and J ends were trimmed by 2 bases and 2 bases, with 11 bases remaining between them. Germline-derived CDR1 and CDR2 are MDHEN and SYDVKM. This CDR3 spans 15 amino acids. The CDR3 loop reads CASSLSQPLTDTQYF. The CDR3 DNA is TGTGCCAGCAGTTTAAGCCAGCCGCTCACAGATACGCAGTATTTT.

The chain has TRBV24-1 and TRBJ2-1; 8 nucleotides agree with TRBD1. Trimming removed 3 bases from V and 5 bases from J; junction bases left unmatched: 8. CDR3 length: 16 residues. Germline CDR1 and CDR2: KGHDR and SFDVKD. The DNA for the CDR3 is TGTGCCACCAGTGATCCCCGGACAGGGCTAAACAATGAGCAGTTCTTC. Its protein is CATSDPRTGLNNEQFF.

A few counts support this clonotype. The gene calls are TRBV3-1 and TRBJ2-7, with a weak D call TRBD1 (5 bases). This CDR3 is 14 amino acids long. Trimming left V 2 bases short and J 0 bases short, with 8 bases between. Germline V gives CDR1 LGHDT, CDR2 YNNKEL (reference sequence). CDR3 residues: CASSQWGSSYEQYF. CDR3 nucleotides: TGTGCCAGCAGCCAATGGGGCAGCTCCTACGAGCAGTACTTC.

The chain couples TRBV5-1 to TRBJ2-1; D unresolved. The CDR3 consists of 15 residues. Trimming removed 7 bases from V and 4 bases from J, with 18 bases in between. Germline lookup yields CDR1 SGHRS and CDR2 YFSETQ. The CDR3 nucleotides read TGCGCCAGCGTTCCACCCATTGGAAATTACAATGAGCAGTTCTTC. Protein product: CASVPPIGNYNEQFF.

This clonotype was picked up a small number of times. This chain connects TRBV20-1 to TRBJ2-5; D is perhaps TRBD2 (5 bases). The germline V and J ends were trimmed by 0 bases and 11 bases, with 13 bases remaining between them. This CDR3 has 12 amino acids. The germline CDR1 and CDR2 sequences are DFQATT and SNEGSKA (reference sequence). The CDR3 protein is CSAREGLWEQYF. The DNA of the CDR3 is TGCAGTGCTAGAGAGGGCCTCTGGGAGCAGTACTTC.

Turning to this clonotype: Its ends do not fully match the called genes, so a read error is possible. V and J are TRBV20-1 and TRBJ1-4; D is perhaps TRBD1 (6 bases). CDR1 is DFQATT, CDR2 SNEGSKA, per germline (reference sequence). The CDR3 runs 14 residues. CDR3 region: CSAREGGINEKRFF. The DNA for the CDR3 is TGCAGTGCTAGAGAAGGGGGAATTAATGAAAAACGGTTTTTT.

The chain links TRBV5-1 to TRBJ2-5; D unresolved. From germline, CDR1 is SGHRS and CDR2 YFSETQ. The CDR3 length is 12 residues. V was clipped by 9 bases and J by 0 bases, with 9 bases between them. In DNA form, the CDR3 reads TGCGCCACTAGGACCAACCAAGAGACCCAGTACTTC. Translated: CATRTNQETQYF.

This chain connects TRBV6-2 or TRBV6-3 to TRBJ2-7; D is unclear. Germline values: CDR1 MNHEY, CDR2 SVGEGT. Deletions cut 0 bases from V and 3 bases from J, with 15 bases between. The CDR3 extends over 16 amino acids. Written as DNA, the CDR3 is TGTGCCAGCAGTTACTCTAGGACCCGACTGAACTACGAGCAGTACTTC. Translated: CASSYSRTRLNYEQYF.

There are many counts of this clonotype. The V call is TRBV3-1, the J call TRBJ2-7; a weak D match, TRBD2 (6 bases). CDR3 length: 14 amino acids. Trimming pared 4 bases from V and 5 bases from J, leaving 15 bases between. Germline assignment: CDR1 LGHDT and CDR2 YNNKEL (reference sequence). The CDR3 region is CASSLRDLGDEQYF. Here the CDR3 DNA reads TGTGCCAGCAGCCTAAGGGACTTGGGGGACGAGCAGTACTTC.